This entry concerns a single T cell receptor beta chain. Its specific antigen is unknown. The record has no base qualities; no much larger clone is one base away. These data originate in a study of CXCR4 blockade with PD-1 therapy in pancreatic cancer (dated by TCRdb to about 2019). Regarding the study in general: The study analyzed resected pancreatic ductal adenocarcinoma using multiplex immunohistochemistry and TCRbeta immunosequencing, along with ex vivo slice culture to test PD-1 and CXCR4 blockade. To look at intratumoral heterogeneity, the researchers TCR-sequenced two geographically distinct regions from each of about six tumors. Summary of the overall study and its limitations: Because only TCRbeta chains were sequenced, true antigen-specificity overlap among convergent dominant clones remained unconfirmed while awaiting paired alpha-beta single-cell sequencing. Clonal expansion was observed in tumors, with a mean productive clonality of around 0.13 compared with approximately 0.05 in healthy blood, but no correlation between clonality and survival was found. A strong correlation was found between the frequency of an amino acid clone and the number of distinct nucleotide rearrangements encoding that clone, which suggests convergent selection driven by common tumor antigens.

The archived tumor blocks were obtained from patients to whom no neoadjuvant therapy had been administered before resection. In the preserved-tissue arm, the study used 30 to 35 surgical resection samples taken from 24 pancreatic ductal adenocarcinoma patients who had not previously been treated. For the resection arm, ten 5-micron curls of FFPE tumor adjacent to the multiplex immunohistochemistry slide were used for DNA extraction. The germline V end is reduced by 2 bases and the J end by 4 bases; junction bases left unmatched: 4. In the germline V gene, CDR1 corresponds to KGHSH and CDR2 to LQKENI. The CDR3 spans 17 residues, from the cysteine through the phenylalanine. Only the CDR3 portion is preserved as DNA: 51 bases, with reading frame beginning at the first base. The immunoSEQ Assay at Adaptive Biotechnologies was used to immunosequence TCRbeta CDR3 regions from the extracted DNA. Under the source paper's analysis protocol: To measure the absolute abundance of each unique TCRbeta CDR3, the sequences were collapsed and filtered. Clonality, calculated using only productive in-frame rearrangements, was defined as 1 minus Pielou's evenness. Regional overlap was measured by following the top 100 nucleotide rearrangements across paired samples, and the Morisita index was used to compare paired samples with unrelated samples. The immunoSEQ Rearrangement Details tool was used to assess convergence of nucleotide rearrangements onto identical amino acid sequences. What TCRdb holds here is the immuneACCESS table cut down to in-frame rearrangements. Part of the clones is not present; checked against another copy, under half of the missing clones reflect an unresolved V gene, and the others are unexplained. V and J calls and clone size follow that table, whereas D and trimming were derived from the DNA. The sample table contains some 5,800 clones; only one count was recorded for roughly 35% of them. Together, the top ten hold around 13% of the sample.

The sequence is built from TRBV18 and TRBJ2-2, and 13 bases in between align with TRBD2. The source is a human donor with pancreatic ductal adenocarcinoma. Sequencing input: tumor tissue. The DNA reads as follows: TGTGCCAGCTCACCATGGACTAGCGGGAGTGCCACCGGGGAGCTGTTTTTT. It translates to CASSPWTSGSATGELFF.